Shown below are 19 T cell receptor beta chains from a single sample sequenced in a study of shared clonotypes between healthy human individuals. Generated by immunoSEQ multiplex PCR, the TCRdb table keeps only in-frame clones and is missing some. The data show about a million clones, with 60% to 85% seen just once and 0.89% held by the top ten. Sequencing was carried out using memory CD4+ T cells from PBMCs. Described subset: CD45RA-negative fraction. All receptors come from a man aged 18 to 30 in good health. Some clones in this sample may be carry-over from other donors' samples.

With respect to this clone: Only one base separates this from a far larger clonotype, so it likely reflects a read error. Other DNA sequences in the same sample also yield this CDR3. V and J are TRBV7-3 and TRBJ2-5, with a weak D call TRBD1 (5 bases). CDR3 size: 13 residues. Germline CDR1 and CDR2: SGHTA and FQGTGA. Trimming took 3 bases from V and 2 from J, leaving 7 bases between them. The CDR3 spells CASSFDRQETQYF. The CDR3, as DNA: TGTGCCAGCAGCTTTGACAGACAAGAGACCCAGTACTTC.

V gene TRBV6-5 combines with J gene TRBJ2-4; TRBD2 might be the D (6 bases). This CDR3 spans 14 amino acids. Trimming removed 5 bases at V and 0 bases at J, with 8 bases between. Germline V gene data show CDR1 as MNHEY and CDR2 as SVGAGI. In nucleotides, the CDR3 is TGTGCCAGCAGTCGAGCGGGAGCCAAAAACATTCAGTACTTC. Translated, it gives CASSRAGAKNIQYF.

This chain connects TRBV30 to TRBJ1-2, with 10 positions matching TRBD1. This CDR3 comprises 13 residues. Germline V gene sequence: CDR1 GTSNPN, CDR2 SVGIG (reference sequence). The V segment lost 2 bases and the J segment 6 bases; nucleotides outside the gene matches: 3. For the CDR3, the DNA is TGTGCCTGGAGTAAAGGGACAGGGGATGGCTACACCTTC. Protein sequence: CAWSKGTGDGYTF.

The rearrangement joins TRBV7-3 to TRBJ1-2, with a possible D match to TRBD1 (5 bases). The CDR3 length is 14 residues. V gave up 5 bases and J gave up 4 bases, with 14 bases separating them. CDR1 and CDR2 from the germline V gene are SGHTA and FQGTGA. In DNA, the CDR3 is TGTGCCAGCAGCCTAGGGACTGTTCTCTATGGCTACACCTTC. This sequence encodes CASSLGTVLYGYTF.

This clone was detected a few times. The chain has TRBV14 and TRBJ2-4; 9 nucleotides line up with TRBD1. Looked up from germline, CDR1 is SGHDN and CDR2 is FVKESK. Losses at the gene ends were 5 bases for V and 1 base for J; bases not matched to a gene: 9. This CDR3 is built from 17 residues. As DNA, the CDR3 is TGTGCCAGCAGCGCAAGCTACAGGGGGCTGGCCAAAAACATTCAGTACTTC. Amino acid sequence: CASSASYRGLAKNIQYF. The complete variable domain, with remaining parts taken from reference TRBV14 and TRBJ2-4, reads EAGVTQFPSHSVIEKGQTVTLRCDPISGHDNLYWYRRVMGKEIKFLLHFVKESKQDESGMPNNRFLAERTGGTYSTLKVQPAELEDSGVYFCASSASYRGLAKNIQYFGAGTRLSVL.

The J gene is TRBJ1-2, the V gene TRBV6-5; 9 bases map to TRBD1. The CDR3 extends over 15 amino acids. CDR1 is MNHEY, CDR2 SVGAGI, per germline. V shed 5 bases and J 4 bases; nucleotides not matched to a gene: 8. The CDR3 spells CASSTPGQGIYGYTF. As DNA, the CDR3 is TGTGCCAGCAGTACTCCGGGACAGGGAATCTATGGCTACACCTTC.

The chain combines TRBV29-1 with TRBJ2-7; perhaps TRBD2 as D (6 bases). The CDR3 totals 12 residues. The V end was cut by 7 bases, the J end by 6 bases, with 16 bases between. Per germline, CDR1 SQVTM and CDR2 ANQGSEA. CDR3 protein: CSAEEGESEQYF. CDR3 coding DNA: TGCAGCGCCGAGGAGGGAGAAAGCGAGCAGTACTTC.

This chain connects TRBV18 to TRBJ1-2; 7 bases align to TRBD1. There are 16 residues in the CDR3. The V segment lost 5 bases and the J segment 6 bases; nucleotides outside the gene matches: 15. CDR1 is KGHSH, CDR2 LQKENI, per germline. The CDR3 sequence is CASSTDPRGLTDGYTF. The CDR3 DNA follows: TGTGCCAGCTCAACGGACCCCAGGGGGTTGACGGATGGCTACACCTTC.

This clone was found a few times. The chain recombines TRBV25-1 with TRBJ1-3; D gene ambiguous. The CDR3 length is 15 residues. V was trimmed by 1 base and J by 4 bases, leaving 11 bases between them. CDR1 and CDR2 from the germline V gene are MGHDK and SYGVNS. The CDR3 region is CASSEFMAGGNTIYF. The DNA of the CDR3 is TGTGCCAGCAGTGAATTTATGGCGGGAGGAAACACCATATATTTT.

V usage is TRBV6-5 and J usage is TRBJ2-7, with 11 bases identical to TRBD2. Germline V gives CDR1 MNHEY, CDR2 SVGAGI. CDR3 length: 14 amino acids. J gave up 2 bases and V 10 bases, and 7 bases lay outside the gene matches. In DNA, the CDR3 is TGTGCCACCAAGGGACTAGCGGTGACCTACGAGCAGTACTTC. Translating it yields CATKGLAVTYEQYF.

This chain joins TRBV27 and TRBJ2-5; either TRBD1 or TRBD2 may supply D (5 bases each). The J call may be in error: the DNA end matches TRBJ2-7 better. Germline lookup yields CDR1 MNHEY and CDR2 SMNVEV (reference sequence). The CDR3 runs to 15 residues. The CDR3 loop is CASSLGPPSSYEQYF. The DNA for the CDR3 is TGTGCCAGCAGTTTGGGACCGCCGAGCTCCTACGAGCAGTACTTC.

The chain couples TRBV21-1 to TRBJ1-1; the D call of TRBD1 is as the table states it, not checked on the DNA. TRBV21-1 has pseudogene status. The CDR3 consists of 15 residues. For the CDR3, the DNA is TGTGCCAGCACCCTACTGCAGGGGGCGCGGACTGAAGCTTTCTTT. As protein: CASTLLQGARTEAFF.

The chain employs TRBV28 and TRBJ1-2; 9 bases match TRBD1. This CDR3 is built from 13 residues. From germline, CDR1 is MDHEN and CDR2 SYDVKM. V shed 6 bases and J 2 bases; nucleotides not matched to a gene: 1. CDR3 nucleotides: TGTGCCAGCAGGGGACAGGGAAACTATGGCTACACCTTC. Protein sequence: CASRGQGNYGYTF.

The rearrangement joins TRBV7-9 to TRBJ2-3, with no clear D. The V gene's germline CDR1 is SEHNR and CDR2 FQNEAQ (reference sequence). The CDR3 spans 17 residues. Trimming removed 5 bases from V and 6 bases from J, with 24 bases in between. CDR3 protein: CASSHRPFSVLGDTQYF. As DNA, the CDR3 is TGTGCCAGCAGCCACCGACCCTTCAGTGTACTGGGGGATACGCAGTATTTT.

The V call is TRBV2, the J call TRBJ2-7; D not resolved. The CDR3 has 15 residues. Trimming left V 0 bases short and J 0 bases short, with 9 bases between. The germline V gene has CDR1 SNHLY and CDR2 FYNNEI. Written as DNA, the CDR3 is TGTGCCAGCAGTGAAGCCCCACGAAGCTCCTACGAGCAGTACTTC. This sequence encodes CASSEAPRSSYEQYF.

The CDR3 nucleotides read TGTGCCAGCAGTTCCGGGACAGTGGATATCAAGGGCTATGGCTACACCTTC. Its translation is CASSSGTVDIKGYGYTF. The chain carries TRBV5-8 and TRBJ1-2; 7 bases line up with TRBD1. The CDR3 is 17 amino acids. Losses at the gene ends were 5 bases for V and 4 bases for J; bases not matched to a gene: 17. Germline V lookup: CDR1 SGHTS, CDR2 YDEGEE.

The V call is TRBV11-2, the J call TRBJ2-3; D uncertain. Germline-derived CDR1 and CDR2 are SGHAT and FQNNGV. V was trimmed by 2 bases and J by 4 bases, leaving 7 bases between them. The CDR3 runs to 13 residues. Here the CDR3 reads CASSLPQSDTQYF. In nucleotides, the CDR3 is TGTGCCAGCAGCTTACCCCAGTCAGATACGCAGTATTTT.

This CDR3 reads CASSHRLQAYEQYF. The CDR3 nucleotides read TGTGCCAGCAGCCATAGATTACAGGCTTACGAGCAGTACTTC. This rearrangement joins TRBV14 to TRBJ2-7, with a tentative D call TRBD1 (5 bases). CDR3 length: 14 residues. Between the trimmed V and J ends, which lost 3 bases and 4 bases, there was a span of 13 bases. The germline V gene has CDR1 SGHDN and CDR2 FVKESK.

This clone was seen a single time. V gene TRBV10-3 combines with J gene TRBJ1-2; 8 bases align to TRBD1. CDR3 length equals 14 residues. The V segment lost 8 bases and the J segment 4 bases; nucleotides outside the gene matches: 9. The germline V gene has CDR1 ENHRY and CDR2 SYGVKD. CDR3: CAIQQGAGSYGYTF. DNA for the CDR3: TGTGCCATCCAGCAGGGGGCAGGCAGCTATGGCTACACCTTC.